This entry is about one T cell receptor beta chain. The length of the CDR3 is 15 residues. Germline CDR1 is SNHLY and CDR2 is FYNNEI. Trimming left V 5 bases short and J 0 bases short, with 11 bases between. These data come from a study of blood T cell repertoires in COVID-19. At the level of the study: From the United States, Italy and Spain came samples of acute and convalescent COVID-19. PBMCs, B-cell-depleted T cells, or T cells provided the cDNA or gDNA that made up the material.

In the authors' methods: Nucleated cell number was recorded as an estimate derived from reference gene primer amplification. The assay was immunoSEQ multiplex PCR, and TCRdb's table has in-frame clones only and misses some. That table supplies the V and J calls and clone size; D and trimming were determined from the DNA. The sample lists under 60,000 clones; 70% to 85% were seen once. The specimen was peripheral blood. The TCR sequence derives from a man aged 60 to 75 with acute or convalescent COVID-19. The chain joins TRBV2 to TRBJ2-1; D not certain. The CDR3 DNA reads TGTGCCAGCAGTATAGACTTTAGCTCCTACAATGAGCAGTTCTTC. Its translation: CASSIDFSSYNEQFF.